A single sample is the source of the 3 T cell receptor beta chains below, sequenced in a study of blood T cell repertoires in COVID-19. Only in-frame clones appear in the TCRdb table, and some are missing; sequencing was by immunoSEQ multiplex PCR. The table records about 64,000 clones, roughly 90% of them present only once. Sequenced: peripheral blood. These receptors all stem from a woman aged 80 or over with active COVID-19.

The CDR3 protein is CASSQESGTGEKNEQFF. CDR3 nucleotide sequence: TGTGCCAGCAGCCAAGAATCAGGGACAGGGGAAAAGAATGAGCAGTTCTTC. The chain joins TRBV4-2 to TRBJ2-1; 10 bases agree with TRBD1. Germline CDR1 is LGHNA and CDR2 is YNFKEQ. V dropped 0 bases and J dropped 7; count of bases not matched to a gene: 9. The CDR3 has 17 amino acids.

This clone occurred once. The chain recombines TRBV11-2 with TRBJ2-3; 7 bases match TRBD1. Per germline, CDR1 SGHAT and CDR2 FQNNGV. The V segment lost 5 bases and the J segment 0 bases; nucleotides outside the gene matches: 11. This CDR3 is 17 amino acids long. The CDR3 DNA follows: TGTGCCAGCAGCACAGGCCCCGCAGGGGGAAGCACAGATACGCAGTATTTT. It encodes CASSTGPAGGSTDTQYF.

This chain connects TRBV5-1 to TRBJ2-5, with TRBD1 identical over 7 bases. V dropped 0 bases and J dropped 2; count of bases not matched to a gene: 7. CDR3 length equals 16 residues. CDR1 and CDR2 from the germline V gene are SGHRS and YFSETQ. CDR3 loop: CASSLEGTEKQETQYF. For the CDR3, the DNA is TGCGCCAGCAGCTTGGAAGGGACAGAGAAACAAGAGACCCAGTACTTC. Full variable domain (rest looked up from reference TRBV5-1 and TRBJ2-5): KAGVTQTPRYLIKTRGQQVTLSCSPISGHRSVSWYQQTPGQGLQFLFEYFSETQRNKGNFPGRFSGRQFSNSRSEMNVSTLELGDSALYLCASSLEGTEKQETQYFGPGTRLLVL.